The T cell receptor (beta chain) described here comes from a study of Graves' ophthalmopathy and Graves' hyperthyroidism (dated by TCRdb to the late 2010s). Some background on the complete study: Peripheral blood was collected at initial diagnosis, before any treatment. An independent validation cohort was composed of 18 hyperthyroidism patients and some 16 patients who later progressed from hyperthyroidism to ophthalmopathy. To explore V-J signatures that distinguish ophthalmopathy from hyperthyroidism, a discovery set of about a hundred patients was enrolled, made up of more than 40 with ophthalmopathy and under 65 with stable hyperthyroidism. Following sample collection, hyperthyroidism patients were given methimazole at a starting dose of 30 mg daily, and ophthalmopathy patients were given high-dose intravenous methylprednisolone. In total, 120 to 150 blood samples were TCR-sequenced: 43 ophthalmopathy, about 75 hyperthyroidism and roughly 17 hyperthyroidism-to-ophthalmopathy patients. In about six hyperthyroidism patients, T-cell repertoires of thyroid tissue and blood were compared. The study used TCR beta repertoire signatures to distinguish Graves' ophthalmopathy from Graves' hyperthyroidism and to predict progression to ophthalmopathy. Study-wide findings and limitations: In validation, the model predicted ophthalmopathy progression with less than 71% sensitivity and 72.22% specificity; more than ten predicted patients were CT-confirmed with GO in a median of around 6 months. No statistical method was used to predetermine the sample size, and group allocation was not hidden from the investigators. Most expanded thyroid clonotypes with a frequency above 0.001 also appeared in blood, which suggests that blood repertoires may reflect the immune response in the thyroid. In cross-validation, the 13-signature model distinguished ophthalmopathy from stable hyperthyroidism with 85% to 90% sensitivity and 81.08% specificity, and in the test set the corresponding values were roughly 80% and 76%.

The ophthalmopathy patients had moderately to severely active disease, with a Clinical Activity Score of 3 or higher, a NOSPECS grade of 4 or higher, and a disease duration of less than 3 months. Patients with other autoimmune diseases, uncontrolled infections, pregnancy or lactation were excluded. Clinical symptoms, serum thyroxine, TRAb, thyroid ultrasound and orbital computed tomography formed the basis of the diagnosis. Using Ficoll-Paque density gradient centrifugation, PBMCs were isolated from about 9.4 ml of fresh peripheral blood. Total RNA was extracted with Trizol reagent and quality-checked on an Agilent 2100 Bioanalyzer. A remark on this clonotype: Its cognate antigen has yet to be identified. Base qualities are not recorded, but no much larger clone differs from it by a single base.

TCR beta CDR3 regions were amplified from RNA transcripts for repertoire sequencing. A first-round RT-PCR used HTBI primers with the Qiagen OneStep RT-PCR kit, followed by a second-round multiplex PCR, size selection and purification. Sequencing of the libraries was carried out on an Illumina HiSeq2000 in paired-end mode with 100 bp reads. On the study's bioinformatics: SOAPnuke was used for read processing, and reads with adapters, uncalled bases, a mean Phred below 15, or no exact constant-primer or identifier match were discarded. High-quality paired reads were merged with COPE v1.2.5. Each unique nucleotide sequence was treated as a clonotype, and MiTCR v1.1 was used to align the clonotypes to the IMGT TRB V, D and J references. Only V-J combinations with frequency above 0.0001 were analysed, covering over 99% of repertoires. A TCR clonal expansion and chaos score per V-J combination was defined as the ratio of F50 clonal expansion to chaos observed in the TCRdist matrix. Welch's t-statistics and random forest were used to reduce features to 13 V-J combinations, which were fed into a naive Bayes classifier. Thyroid-blood repertoire similarity was quantified with the Morisita-Horn index. The public sequencing data were trimmed at Q25 with fastp and processed into clonotypes with MiXCR by TCRdb, which kept only in-frame beta chains. All rows with the same CDR3 protein become a single entry with the most common DNA and genes. TCRdb assigned the V and J calls; the authors' analysis was not used. Across this sample there are almost 750,000 distinct CDR3 sequences, with 35% to 50% seen only once. The leading ten clones occupy 44% of the sample.

Sequenced material: peripheral blood. The sequence derives from an adult man with Graves' ophthalmopathy.

The CDR3 sequence is CASSLAGSGQPQHF. The sequenced DNA: TGTGCCAGCAGCTTGGCAGGGTCGGGTCAGCCCCAGCATTTT. This chain joins TRBV7-9 to TRBJ1-5; the D gene is possibly TRBD1, with 5 bases matching. V loses 3 bases of germline sequence and J loses 6 bases, and the interval between the two ends is 12 bases. Inclusive of the bounding cysteine and phenylalanine, the CDR3 is 14 residues long. Just the 42-base CDR3 DNA is kept, in frame starting at base 1. From a lookup of the germline V gene (reference sequence), CDR1 and CDR2 are SEHNR and FQNEAQ. The full variable domain, with segments outside the CDR3 supplied by the reference TRBV7-9 and TRBJ1-5 proteins, appears as DTGVSQNPRHKITKRGQNVTFRCDPISEHNRLYWYRQTLGQGPEFLTYFQNEAQLEKSRLLSDRFSAERPKGSFSTLEIQRTEQGDSAMYLCASSLAGSGQPQHFGDGTRLSIL.